This entry lists 20 T cell receptor beta chains sequenced from one sample in a study of CD8+ T cells in alopecia areata. The sequencing template was cDNA reverse transcribed from extracted RNA. TCRdb's table, derived via immunoSEQ multiplex PCR, lists solely in-frame clones and lacks some. Found here are approximately 34,000 clones, around 59% of them singletons; the top ten hold approximately 40%. Sequencing used NKG2D-high CD8+ T cells sorted from blood. The receptors derive from a human donor with alopecia areata.

This clone is a singleton in its sample. This chain joins TRBV28 and TRBJ2-5; D call uncertain. V was clipped by 5 bases and J by 5 bases, with 6 bases between them. This CDR3 comprises 11 residues. Germline-derived CDR1 and CDR2 are MDHEN and SYDVKM. The CDR3 region is CASSVWETQYF. In DNA form, the CDR3 reads TGTGCCAGCAGTGTGTGGGAGACCCAGTACTTC.

V usage is TRBV6-1 and J usage is TRBJ1-1; D gene uncertain. CDR1 MNHNS and CDR2 SASEGT come from the germline V gene. V shed 1 base and J shed 4 bases, with 10 bases lying between them. The CDR3 covers 14 residues. This chain's CDR3 is CASSEVRWSTEAFF. The CDR3 region has the DNA TGTGCCAGCAGTGAAGTCCGGTGGAGCACTGAAGCTTTCTTT.

The CDR3 protein is CSVGTGGYEQYF. Written as DNA, the CDR3 is TGCAGCGTTGGGACAGGGGGCTACGAGCAGTACTTC. V usage is TRBV29-1 and J usage is TRBJ2-7; 10 nucleotides agree with TRBD1. The CDR3 is 12 amino acids. Trimming took 4 bases from V and 3 from J; bases not matched to a gene: 0. The germline V gene encodes CDR1 SQVTM and CDR2 ANQGSEA.

This clone was seen a few times. CDR3 protein: CASSIVSGSSSYNEQFF. CDR3 in DNA: TGTGCCAGTAGTATAGTTAGCGGGAGCAGCTCCTACAATGAGCAGTTCTTC. The rearrangement joins TRBV19 to TRBJ2-1; 9 bases match TRBD2. The V gene's germline CDR1 is LNHDA and CDR2 SQIVND (reference sequence). CDR3 length: 17 residues. J was trimmed by 0 bases and V by 1 base; bases with no gene match: 4.

The chain is built from TRBV9 and TRBJ1-2, with TRBD1 as a possible D gene (5 bases). Germline V gives CDR1 SGDLS, CDR2 YYNGEE. The CDR3 runs to 13 residues. Trimming left V 5 bases short and J 4 bases short, with 12 bases between. The CDR3 region has the DNA TGTGCCAGCAGGGGGGACGGAGCCTATGGCTACACCTTC. It encodes CASRGDGAYGYTF.

The gene calls are TRBV19 and TRBJ1-5; D not resolved. CDR1 and CDR2 from the germline V gene are LNHDA and SQIVND (reference sequence). V was clipped by 6 bases and J by 0 bases, with 12 bases between them. The CDR3 extends over 15 amino acids. The CDR3 nucleotides are TGTGCCAGTAGGCTTACCACATCTAGCAATCAGCCCCAGCATTTT. Encoded protein: CASRLTTSSNQPQHF. The variable domain in full, completed from reference TRBV19 and TRBJ1-5, reads DGGITQSPKYLFRKEGQNVTLSCEQNLNHDAMYWYRQDPGQGLRLIYYSQIVNDFQKGDIAEGYSVSREKKESFPLTVTSAQKNPTAFYLCASRLTTSSNQPQHFGDGTRLSIL.

This clone was counted between two and nine times. The chain has TRBV4-3 and TRBJ2-1; 7 bases are a match to TRBD2. The CDR3 has 16 amino acids. The germline gives CDR1 LGHNA, CDR2 YSLEER. The ends lost 1 base at V and 4 bases at J; junction bases unmatched: 7. DNA for the CDR3: TGCGCCAGCAGCCAAGTGTCCGGGGGGTGGTACAATGAGCAGTTCTTC. Encoded protein: CASSQVSGGWYNEQFF.

This sequence joins TRBV7-9 and TRBJ1-4, with D possibly TRBD1 on 6 matching bases. Germline assignment: CDR1 SEHNR and CDR2 FQNEAQ (reference sequence). The CDR3 is 16 amino acids. Between the trimmed V and J ends, which lost 3 bases and 4 bases, there was a span of 15 bases. CDR3 DNA: TGTGCCAGCAGCTTCTCAGGGGAGCCGGTTAATGAAAAACTGTTTTTT. Protein product: CASSFSGEPVNEKLFF.

V is TRBV4-1 and J is TRBJ2-4; D not resolved. The length of the CDR3 is 16 residues. Germline V gives CDR1 MGHRA, CDR2 YSYEKL. Deletions cut 4 bases from V and 0 bases from J, with 13 bases between. The CDR3 sequence is CASSPGSDQAKNIQYF. CDR3 in DNA: TGCGCCAGCAGCCCCGGTTCCGACCAAGCCAAAAACATTCAGTACTTC.

This chain links TRBV28 with TRBJ2-7; 7 positions match TRBD2. The CDR3 sequence is 16 residues long. Germline V CDR1 and CDR2: MDHEN, SYDVKM. The trim removed 5 bases at V and 1 base at J, leaving 11 bases unmatched. CDR3: CASSTPVRRGSYEQYF. CDR3 bases: TGTGCCAGCAGTACCCCAGTGCGGCGGGGGTCCTACGAGCAGTACTTC.

In this sample, this clone turned up a few times. The CDR3 sequence is CASSLPLAGGGPSTDTQYF. The CDR3 nucleotides are TGTGCCAGCAGCCTGCCCCTAGCGGGAGGGGGCCCTAGCACAGATACGCAGTATTTT. V and J are TRBV7-2 and TRBJ2-3; 12 nucleotides line up with TRBD2. V was clipped by 5 bases and J by 0 bases; unmatched bases: 12. The CDR3 contains 19 residues. The germline gives CDR1 SGHTA, CDR2 FQGNSA.

The chain is built from TRBV10-3 and TRBJ1-2; D ambiguous. This CDR3 region has 14 residues. Trimming left V 4 bases short and J 3 bases short, with 12 bases between. In germline, CDR1 is ENHRY, CDR2 SYGVKD. The CDR3 here is CAISAPVMDYGYTF. The CDR3 nucleotides read TGTGCCATCAGTGCTCCTGTTATGGACTATGGCTACACCTTC.

This chain uses TRBV7-9 with TRBJ2-7; no clear D. Germline assignment: CDR1 SEHNR and CDR2 FQNEAQ (reference sequence). The CDR3 extends over 14 amino acids. The V end was cut by 5 bases, the J end by 4 bases, with 15 bases between. The CDR3 DNA sequence: TGTGCCAGCAGCGCAGACTGGACCTCATACGAGCAGTACTTC. This gives the protein CASSADWTSYEQYF. Complete variable domain (other parts from reference TRBV7-9 and TRBJ2-7): DTGVSQNPRHKITKRGQNVTFRCDPISEHNRLYWYRQTLGQGPEFLTYFQNEAQLEKSRLLSDRFSAERPKGSFSTLEIQRTEQGDSAMYLCASSADWTSYEQYFGPGTRLTVT.

This chain joins TRBV7-9 and TRBJ2-7; 8 positions match TRBD1. Germline assignment: CDR1 SEHNR and CDR2 FQNEAQ (reference sequence). V was clipped by 4 bases and J by 3 bases; unmatched bases: 8. The CDR3 length is 15 residues. The CDR3 region has the DNA TGTGCCAGCAGCTCATCAGGGGGCTCTAACTACGAGCAGTACTTC. Its protein product is CASSSSGGSNYEQYF.

As regards this clone: Other DNA sequences in this specimen translate into the identical CDR3. The DNA for the CDR3 is TGTGCCAGCAGCTTAGTGGGGCAGGGTTACGAGCAGTACTTC. Translated, it gives CASSLVGQGYEQYF. The chain uses TRBV7-9 and TRBJ2-7; perhaps TRBD1 as D (5 bases). The CDR3 extends over 14 amino acids. The V and J ends lost 1 base and 4 bases respectively, with 11 bases between them. Per the germline V gene, CDR1 is SEHNR and CDR2 is FQNEAQ (reference sequence).

As for this clone: A junction boundary mismatches the germline segment, possibly from a read error. This sequence joins TRBV30 and TRBJ2-2; 10 bases align to TRBD2. The CDR3 runs 15 residues. Germline V gene data show CDR1 as GTSNPN and CDR2 as SVGIG (reference sequence). The chain's CDR3 is CAWSVRASGRGELFF. CDR3 coding DNA: TGCGCCTGGAGTGTTAGGGCTAGCGGGAGAGGGGAGCTGTTTTTT.

The gene calls are TRBV19 and TRBJ1-6; D ambiguous. V gave up 3 bases and J gave up 0 bases, with 9 bases separating them. Germline V gene lookup returns CDR1 LNHDA and CDR2 SQIVND (reference sequence). The CDR3 runs 16 residues. Here the CDR3 DNA reads TGTGCCAGTAGTATCGCGGGGAGCTCCTATAATTCACCCCTCCACTTT. Residues: CASSIAGSSYNSPLHF.

This chain joins TRBV19 and TRBJ2-7; TRBD1 is a possible D gene (6 bases). In germline, CDR1 is LNHDA, CDR2 SQIVND (reference sequence). This CDR3 spans 14 amino acids. V was pared by 7 bases and J by 5 bases, with 18 bases between. This CDR3 reads CASTPVLGAHEQYF. The CDR3, as DNA: TGTGCCAGTACCCCGGTTTTGGGGGCCCACGAGCAGTACTTC. The complete variable domain, with remaining parts taken from reference TRBV19 and TRBJ2-7, reads DGGITQSPKYLFRKEGQNVTLSCEQNLNHDAMYWYRQDPGQGLRLIYYSQIVNDFQKGDIAEGYSVSREKKESFPLTVTSAQKNPTAFYLCASTPVLGAHEQYFGPGTRLTVT.

The V call is TRBV9, the J call TRBJ2-2; 9 positions agree with TRBD2. CDR1 SGDLS and CDR2 YYNGEE come from the germline V gene. Losses at the gene ends were 5 bases for V and 4 bases for J; bases not matched to a gene: 3. This CDR3 spans 14 amino acids. The CDR3 nucleotides are TGTGCCAGCAGTACTAGCGGGTTCACCGGGGAGCTGTTTTTT. It is translated as CASSTSGFTGELFF. Filled out from reference TRBV9 and TRBJ2-2, the complete variable domain reads DSGVTQTPKHLITATGQRVTLRCSPRSGDLSVYWYQQSLDQGLQFLIQYYNGEERAKGNILERFSAQQFPDLHSELNLSSLELGDSALYFCASSTSGFTGELFFGEGSRLTVL.

The chain employs TRBV29-1 and TRBJ2-2, with D hard to call. The CDR3 is 12 amino acids. V shed 4 bases and J shed 7 bases, with 10 bases lying between them. Germline V gene data show CDR1 as SQVTM and CDR2 as ANQGSEA. Here the CDR3 reads CSVVSWGGELFF. As DNA, the CDR3 is TGCAGCGTTGTCAGCTGGGGCGGGGAGCTGTTTTTT.